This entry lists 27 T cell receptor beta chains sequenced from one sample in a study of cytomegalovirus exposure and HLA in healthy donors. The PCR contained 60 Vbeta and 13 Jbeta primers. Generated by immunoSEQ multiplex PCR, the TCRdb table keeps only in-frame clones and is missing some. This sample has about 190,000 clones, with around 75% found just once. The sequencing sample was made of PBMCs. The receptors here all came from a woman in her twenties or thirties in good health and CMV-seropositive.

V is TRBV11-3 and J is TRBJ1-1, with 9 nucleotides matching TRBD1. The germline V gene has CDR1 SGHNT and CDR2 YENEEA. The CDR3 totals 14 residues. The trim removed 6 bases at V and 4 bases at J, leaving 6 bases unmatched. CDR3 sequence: CASSPGTGSTEAFF. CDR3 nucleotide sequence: TGTGCCAGCAGTCCCGGGACAGGGTCCACTGAAGCTTTCTTT.

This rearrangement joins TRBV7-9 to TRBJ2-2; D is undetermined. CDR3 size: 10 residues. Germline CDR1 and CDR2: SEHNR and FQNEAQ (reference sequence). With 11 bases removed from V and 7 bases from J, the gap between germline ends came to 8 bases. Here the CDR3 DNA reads TGTGCCGTACCGGGCGGGGAGCTGTTTTTT. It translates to CAVPGGELFF.

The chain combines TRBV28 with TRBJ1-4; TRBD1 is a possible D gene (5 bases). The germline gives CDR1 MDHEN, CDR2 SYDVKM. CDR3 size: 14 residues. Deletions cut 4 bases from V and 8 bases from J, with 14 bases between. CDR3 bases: TGTGCCAGCAGTTCCCAGACAGTTGGGGAAAAACTGTTTTTT. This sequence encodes CASSSQTVGEKLFF. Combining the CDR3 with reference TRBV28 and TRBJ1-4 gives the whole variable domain DVKVTQSSRYLVKRTGEKVFLECVQDMDHENMFWYRQDPGLGLRLIYFSYDVKMKEKGDIPEGYSVSREKKERFSLILESASTNQTSMYLCASSSQTVGEKLFFGSGTQLSVL.

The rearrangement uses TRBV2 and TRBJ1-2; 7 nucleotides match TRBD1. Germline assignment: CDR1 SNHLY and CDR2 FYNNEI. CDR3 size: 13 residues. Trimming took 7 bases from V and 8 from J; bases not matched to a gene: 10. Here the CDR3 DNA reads TGTGCCAGCAAATTCAAGGGGGCCGGGGGCTACACCTTC. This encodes CASKFKGAGGYTF.

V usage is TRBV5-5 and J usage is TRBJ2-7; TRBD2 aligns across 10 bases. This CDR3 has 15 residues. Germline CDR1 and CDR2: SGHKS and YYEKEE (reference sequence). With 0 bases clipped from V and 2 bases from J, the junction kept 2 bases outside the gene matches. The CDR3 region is CASSLGLAGTYEQYF. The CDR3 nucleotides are TGTGCCAGCAGCTTGGGACTAGCGGGCACCTACGAGCAGTACTTC.

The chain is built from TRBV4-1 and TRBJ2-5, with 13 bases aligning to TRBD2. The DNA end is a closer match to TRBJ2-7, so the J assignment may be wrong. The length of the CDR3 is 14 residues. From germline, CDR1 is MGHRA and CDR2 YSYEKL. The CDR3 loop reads CASSQTSGRYEQYF. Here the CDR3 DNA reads TGCGCCAGCAGCCAGACTAGCGGGAGGTACGAGCAGTACTTC.

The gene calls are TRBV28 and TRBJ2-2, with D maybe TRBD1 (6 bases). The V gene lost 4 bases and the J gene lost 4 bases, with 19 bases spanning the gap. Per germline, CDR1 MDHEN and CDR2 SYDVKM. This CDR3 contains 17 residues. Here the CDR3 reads CASSSQGTYQSTGELFF. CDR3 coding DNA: TGTGCCAGCAGTTCTCAGGGGACCTACCAATCCACCGGGGAGCTGTTTTTT.

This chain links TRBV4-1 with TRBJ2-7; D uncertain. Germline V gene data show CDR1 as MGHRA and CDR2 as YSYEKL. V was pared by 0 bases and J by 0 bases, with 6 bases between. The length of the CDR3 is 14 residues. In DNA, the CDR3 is TGCGCCAGCAGCCAAGAGTACGGCTCCTACGAGCAGTACTTC. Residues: CASSQEYGSYEQYF.

This CDR3 reads CASSSAGGTETQYF. The CDR3 DNA sequence: TGTGCCAGCAGCTCAGCGGGAGGGACAGAGACCCAGTACTTC. V and J are TRBV7-9 and TRBJ2-5, with 10 bases aligning to TRBD2. V gave up 4 bases and J gave up 4 bases; unmatched junction bases: 3. In germline, CDR1 is SEHNR, CDR2 FQNEAQ (reference sequence). The CDR3 length is 14 residues.

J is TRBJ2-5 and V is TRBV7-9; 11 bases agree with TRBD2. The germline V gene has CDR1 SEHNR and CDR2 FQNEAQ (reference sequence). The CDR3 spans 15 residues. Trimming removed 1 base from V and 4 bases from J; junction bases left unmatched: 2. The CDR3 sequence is CASSLDTSGGETQYF. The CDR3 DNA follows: TGTGCCAGCAGCTTAGATACTAGCGGGGGAGAGACCCAGTACTTC. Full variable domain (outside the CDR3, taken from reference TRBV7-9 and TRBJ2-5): DTGVSQNPRHKITKRGQNVTFRCDPISEHNRLYWYRQTLGQGPEFLTYFQNEAQLEKSRLLSDRFSAERPKGSFSTLEIQRTEQGDSAMYLCASSLDTSGGETQYFGPGTRLLVL.

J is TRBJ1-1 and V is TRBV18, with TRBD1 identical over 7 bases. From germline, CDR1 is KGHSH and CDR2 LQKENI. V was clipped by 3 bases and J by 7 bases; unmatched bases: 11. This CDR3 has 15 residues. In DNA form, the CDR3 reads TGTGCCAGCTCACCCCGGACAGGTTCATTAAATGAAGCTTTCTTT. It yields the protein CASSPRTGSLNEAFF.

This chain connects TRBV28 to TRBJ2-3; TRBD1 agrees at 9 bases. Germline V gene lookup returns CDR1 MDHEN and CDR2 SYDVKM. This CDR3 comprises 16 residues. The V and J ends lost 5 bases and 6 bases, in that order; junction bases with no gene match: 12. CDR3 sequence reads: CASSLPGQGRGDTQYF. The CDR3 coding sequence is TGTGCCAGCAGTCTCCCCGGACAGGGGAGAGGGGATACGCAGTATTTT.

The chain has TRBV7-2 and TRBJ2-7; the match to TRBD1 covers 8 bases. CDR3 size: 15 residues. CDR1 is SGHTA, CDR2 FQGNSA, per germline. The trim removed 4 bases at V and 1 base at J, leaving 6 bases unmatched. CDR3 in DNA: TGTGCCAGCAGCTCAAACAGGGGGAAGTCCTACGAGCAGTACTTC. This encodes CASSSNRGKSYEQYF. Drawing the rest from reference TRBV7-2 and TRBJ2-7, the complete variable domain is GAGVSQSPSNKVTEKGKDVELRCDPISGHTALYWYRQSLGQGLEFLIYFQGNSAPDKSGLPSDRFSAERTGGSVSTLTIQRTQQEDSAVYLCASSSNRGKSYEQYFGPGTRLTVT.

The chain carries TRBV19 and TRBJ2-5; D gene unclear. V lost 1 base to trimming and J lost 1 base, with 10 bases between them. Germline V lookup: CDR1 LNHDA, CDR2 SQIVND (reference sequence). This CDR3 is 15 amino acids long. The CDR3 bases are TGTGCCAGTAGTATAGGAAGAGGCAGCCAAGAGACCCAGTACTTC. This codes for CASSIGRGSQETQYF. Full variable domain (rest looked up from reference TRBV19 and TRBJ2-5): DGGITQSPKYLFRKEGQNVTLSCEQNLNHDAMYWYRQDPGQGLRLIYYSQIVNDFQKGDIAEGYSVSREKKESFPLTVTSAQKNPTAFYLCASSIGRGSQETQYFGPGTRLLVL.

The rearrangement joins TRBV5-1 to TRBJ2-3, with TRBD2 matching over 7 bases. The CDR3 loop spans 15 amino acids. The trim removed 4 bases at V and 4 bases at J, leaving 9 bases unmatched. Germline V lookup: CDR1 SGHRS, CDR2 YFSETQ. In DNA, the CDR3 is TGCGCCAGCAGCGCGGGACGGGGAGGGGCAGATACGCAGTATTTT. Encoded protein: CASSAGRGGADTQYF.

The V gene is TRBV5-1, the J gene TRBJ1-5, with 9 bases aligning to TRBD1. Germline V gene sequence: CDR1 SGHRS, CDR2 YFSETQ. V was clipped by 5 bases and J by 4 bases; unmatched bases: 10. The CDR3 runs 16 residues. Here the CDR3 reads CASRPMTGGGNQPQHF. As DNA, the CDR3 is TGCGCCAGCAGACCCATGACAGGGGGAGGTAATCAGCCCCAGCATTTT.

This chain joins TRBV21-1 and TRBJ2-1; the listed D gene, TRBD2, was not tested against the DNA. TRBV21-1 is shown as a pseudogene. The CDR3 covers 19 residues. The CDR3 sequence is CASSKLKNFGGPNYNEQFF. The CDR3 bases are TGTGCCAGCAGCAAATTGAAAAATTTCGGAGGGCCCAACTACAATGAGCAGTTCTTC.

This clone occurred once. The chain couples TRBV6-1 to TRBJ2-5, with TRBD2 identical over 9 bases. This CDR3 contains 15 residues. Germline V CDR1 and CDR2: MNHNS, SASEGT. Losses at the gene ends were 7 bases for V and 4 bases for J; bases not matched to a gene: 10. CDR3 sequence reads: CASNHRPTSGETQYF. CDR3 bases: TGTGCCAGCAACCACCGGCCGACTAGCGGAGAGACCCAGTACTTC.

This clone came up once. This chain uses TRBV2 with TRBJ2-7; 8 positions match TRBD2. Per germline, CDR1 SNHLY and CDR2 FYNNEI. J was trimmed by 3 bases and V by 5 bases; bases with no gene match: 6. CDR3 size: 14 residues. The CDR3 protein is CASSKLAAYYEQYF. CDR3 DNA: TGTGCCAGCAGTAAACTAGCGGCTTACTACGAGCAGTACTTC.

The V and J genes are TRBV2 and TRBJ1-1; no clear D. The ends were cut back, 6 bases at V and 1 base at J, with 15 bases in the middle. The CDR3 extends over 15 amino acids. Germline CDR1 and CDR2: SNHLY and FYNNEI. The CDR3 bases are TGTGCCAGCAGCACCTCCAGTGGCGGGAACACTGAAGCTTTCTTT. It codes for CASSTSSGGNTEAFF.

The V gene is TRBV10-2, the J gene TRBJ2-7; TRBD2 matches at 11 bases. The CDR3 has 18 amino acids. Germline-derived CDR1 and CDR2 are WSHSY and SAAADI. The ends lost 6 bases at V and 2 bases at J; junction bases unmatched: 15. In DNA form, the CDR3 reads TGCGCCAGCAGCCTCCCATCTTCGGGACTAGCGGCGACCTACGAGCAGTACTTC. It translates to CASSLPSSGLAATYEQYF.

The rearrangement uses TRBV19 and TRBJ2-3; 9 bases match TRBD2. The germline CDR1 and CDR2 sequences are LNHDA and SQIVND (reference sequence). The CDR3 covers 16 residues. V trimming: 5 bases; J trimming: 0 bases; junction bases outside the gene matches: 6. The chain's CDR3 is CASSFGLATSTDTQYF. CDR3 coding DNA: TGTGCCAGTAGTTTCGGACTAGCGACTAGCACAGATACGCAGTATTTT.

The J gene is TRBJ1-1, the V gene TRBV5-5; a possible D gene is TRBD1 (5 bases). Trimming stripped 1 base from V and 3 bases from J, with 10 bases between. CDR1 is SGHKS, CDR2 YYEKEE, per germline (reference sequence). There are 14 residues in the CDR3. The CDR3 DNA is TGTGCCAGCAGCTTGTTATTAGGGGACACTGAAGCTTTCTTT. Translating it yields CASSLLLGDTEAFF.

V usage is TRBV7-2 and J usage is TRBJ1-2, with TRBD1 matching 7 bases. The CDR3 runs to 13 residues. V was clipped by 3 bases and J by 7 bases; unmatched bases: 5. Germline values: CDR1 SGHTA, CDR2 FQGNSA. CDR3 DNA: TGTGCCAGCAGCTTGACAGGGCCTAGTGGCTACACCTTC. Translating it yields CASSLTGPSGYTF.

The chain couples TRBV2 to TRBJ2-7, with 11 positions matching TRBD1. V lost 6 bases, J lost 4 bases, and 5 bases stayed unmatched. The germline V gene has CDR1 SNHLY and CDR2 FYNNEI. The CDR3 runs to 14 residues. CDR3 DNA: TGTGCCAGCAGAGGGGACAGGGGGAGGTACGAGCAGTACTTC. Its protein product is CASRGDRGRYEQYF.

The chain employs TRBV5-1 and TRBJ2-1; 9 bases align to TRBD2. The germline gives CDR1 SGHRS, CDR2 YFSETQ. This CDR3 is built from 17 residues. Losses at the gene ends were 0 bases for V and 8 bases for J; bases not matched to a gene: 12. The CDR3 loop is CASSLVASGILKDEQFF. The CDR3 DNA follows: TGCGCCAGCAGCTTGGTGGCTAGCGGGATTTTGAAGGATGAGCAGTTCTTC.

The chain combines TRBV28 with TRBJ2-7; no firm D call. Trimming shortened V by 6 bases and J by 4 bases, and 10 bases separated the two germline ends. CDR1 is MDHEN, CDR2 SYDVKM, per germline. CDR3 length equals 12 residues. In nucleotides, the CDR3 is TGTGCCAGCAGACCCCCGGGTTACGAGCAGTACTTC. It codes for CASRPPGYEQYF.